The present entry profiles one T cell receptor (beta chain) with its context. No antigen is known for it. This specimen comes from a study of STAT5B mutations in CD4+ large granular lymphocyte leukemia. Across the whole study: Healthy donors showed HLA-associated enrichment of the CDR3 'QG' motif. Study-level points and caveats: TRBV06-family usage was enriched in top patient clones (8/27) versus controls (2/35). No patients shared main leukemic clonotypes, though around 27% appeared at low frequency elsewhere.

The CDR3 contains 14 residues. Germline V gene sequence: CDR1 SGHRS, CDR2 YFSETQ. J was trimmed by 6 bases and V by 4 bases; bases with no gene match: 8. The authors' processing: A productive frequency of 2.59 x 10-5 was the lowest detectable. Data came from immunoSEQ multiplex PCR; TCRdb stores just in-frame clones and leaves some out. V and J calls and clone size are copied from that table; D and trimming were computed from the DNA. The profile shows roughly 30,000 clones, 55% to 80% of them singletons. The sequence was obtained from a human donor in good health. The sequencing input was CD4+ T cells from blood buffy coats. The chain combines TRBV5-1 with TRBJ2-3; TRBD1 matches at 7 bases. CDR3 in amino acids: CASSQTGLGDTQYF. In DNA form, the CDR3 reads TGCGCCAGCAGCCAGACAGGGCTCGGGGATACGCAGTATTTT.